This T cell receptor beta chain was sequenced during a study of T cell responses to AZD1222 COVID-19 vaccine. Comment on this clone: Its antigen is still unknown.

Study conclusions and caveats: Repertoires were obtained only post-peak T cell response. Rises in breadth and depth of Spike-specific TCRs came after two AZD1222 doses.

Generated by immunoSEQ multiplex PCR, the TCRdb table keeps only in-frame clones and is missing some. The sample lists 90,000 to 120,000 clones, roughly 90% seen once, with roughly 1.1% in the top ten. Germline loops: CDR1 SGHDN, CDR2 FVKESK. The CDR3 sequence is 12 residues long. The V end was cut by 4 bases, the J end by 6 bases, with 9 bases between. The TCR was taken from an adult in good health. Sequenced material: peripheral blood, taken on day 0 of AZD1222 vaccination. The J gene is TRBJ1-2, the V gene TRBV14; D unclear. The CDR3 sequence: CASSPSAHGYTF. CDR3 DNA: TGTGCCAGCAGCCCGTCAGCTCATGGCTACACCTTC. The full variable domain, with the rest looked up from reference TRBV14 and TRBJ1-2, is EAGVTQFPSHSVIEKGQTVTLRCDPISGHDNLYWYRRVMGKEIKFLLHFVKESKQDESGMPNNRFLAERTGGTYSTLKVQPAELEDSGVYFCASSPSAHGYTFGSGTRLTVV.